The 8 T cell receptor beta chains below were found in one sample sequenced in a study of cytomegalovirus exposure and HLA in healthy donors. It was with 60 Vbeta and 13 Jbeta primers that the PCR ran. Clones were sequenced by immunoSEQ multiplex PCR, and TCRdb holds only the in-frame ones, with some missing. The repertoire includes 250,000 to 350,000 clones, about 75% of them detected once, and around 2% sits in the top ten. The sample comprised PBMCs. The receptors originated from a female donor in good health and CMV-seronegative.

The CDR3 reads CASSLAGGNQPQHF. The CDR3 DNA reads as TGTGCCAGCAGCTTGGCAGGGGGCAATCAGCCCCAGCATTTT. This chain joins TRBV5-6 and TRBJ1-5, with TRBD1 as a possible D gene (6 bases). The CDR3 has 14 amino acids. CDR1 is SGHDT, CDR2 YYEEEE, per germline. With 0 bases removed from V and 2 bases from J, the gap between germline ends came to 6 bases. Full variable domain (outside the CDR3, taken from reference TRBV5-6 and TRBJ1-5): DAGVTQSPTHLIKTRGQQVTLRCSPKSGHDTVSWYQQALGQGPQFIFQYYEEEERQRGNFPDRFSGHQFPNYSSELNVNALLLGDSALYLCASSLAGGNQPQHFGDGTRLSIL.

This chain uses TRBV7-9 with TRBJ1-1; 8 bases align to TRBD1. Germline V CDR1 and CDR2: SEHNR, FQNEAQ (reference sequence). The V gene end was trimmed by 5 bases and the J gene end by 1 base; junction bases not matched to a gene: 3. The CDR3 contains 14 residues. CDR3 DNA sequence: TGTGCCAGCAGCCAGGGACAGGAGAACACTGAAGCTTTCTTT. Amino acids: CASSQGQENTEAFF.

This chain joins TRBV4-2 and TRBJ2-7; 7 bases match TRBD2. This CDR3 is 15 amino acids long. Germline values: CDR1 LGHNA, CDR2 YNFKEQ. V shed 4 bases and J 4 bases; nucleotides not matched to a gene: 10. The CDR3 here is CASSLWAGESYEQYF. The CDR3 nucleotides read TGTGCCAGCAGCCTATGGGCGGGAGAGTCTTACGAGCAGTACTTC.

This clone occurred a few times. The chain is built from TRBV5-1 and TRBJ2-1, with D perhaps matching TRBD1 (6 bases). V was clipped by 0 bases and J by 2 bases, with 12 bases between them. Germline V gene sequence: CDR1 SGHRS, CDR2 YFSETQ. The CDR3 loop spans 16 amino acids. In DNA, the CDR3 is TGCGCCAGCAGCTTGGTTCAGGGGTTGACCTACAATGAGCAGTTCTTC. Its translation: CASSLVQGLTYNEQFF.

The chain uses TRBV10-3 and TRBJ2-7, with 8 bases that match TRBD1. Germline V gene sequence: CDR1 ENHRY, CDR2 SYGVKD. V gave up 5 bases and J gave up 2 bases; unmatched junction bases: 14. There are 17 residues in the CDR3. CDR3: CAISLPQSDRAPYEQYF. CDR3 sequence (DNA): TGTGCCATCAGTCTCCCCCAATCGGACAGGGCTCCCTACGAGCAGTACTTC.

The genes are TRBV27 and TRBJ2-3; D unclear. The length of the CDR3 is 13 residues. Looked up from germline, CDR1 is MNHEY and CDR2 is SMNVEV (reference sequence). Trimming pared 2 bases from V and 6 bases from J, leaving 9 bases between. The CDR3 DNA reads as TGTGCCAGCAGTTTAAAAGCCAGGGATACGCAGTATTTT. It codes for CASSLKARDTQYF.

The chain joins TRBV2 to TRBJ2-5; 7 bases are a match to TRBD1. Trimming took 8 bases from V and 5 from J; bases not matched to a gene: 11. This CDR3 spans 14 amino acids. Germline V lookup: CDR1 SNHLY, CDR2 FYNNEI. CDR3 sequence reads: CASHTDRASETQYF. In DNA form, the CDR3 reads TGTGCCAGCCATACAGACAGGGCCTCGGAGACCCAGTACTTC.

The CDR3 loop reads CASRKSNLGTQYF. The CDR3 nucleotides are TGTGCCAGCAGGAAATCCAACCTCGGTACGCAGTATTTT. V usage is TRBV6-5 and J usage is TRBJ2-3, with D hard to call. This CDR3 is 13 amino acids long. V lost 6 bases to trimming and J lost 8 bases, with 15 bases between them. CDR1 MNHEY and CDR2 SVGAGI come from the germline V gene.